This TCR beta chain emerged from a study of cytomegalovirus exposure and HLA in healthy donors. Study results and caveats: Cytomegalovirus-associated status was assigned to 150 to 200 TCR beta chains.

In the case of this clone: Antigen: not known.

The PCR employed 60 Vbeta primers together with 13 Jbeta primers. The protocol was immunoSEQ multiplex PCR, while the TCRdb copy is restricted to in-frame clones and leaves out a portion. This repertoire includes approximately 110,000 clones. The TCR was taken from a man in his fifties or sixties in good health and CMV-seronegative. The sequenced sample consisted of PBMCs.

The CDR3: CASSTRGVEQYF. Written as DNA, the CDR3 is TGTGCCAGCAGCACCCGGGGGGTCGAGCAGTACTTC. This chain connects TRBV7-9 to TRBJ2-7, with 7 bases aligning to TRBD2. Germline V lookup: CDR1 SEHNR, CDR2 FQNEAQ (reference sequence). V lost 5 bases, J lost 6 bases, and 4 bases stayed unmatched. CDR3 length: 12 amino acids.